This T cell receptor (beta chain) was sequenced for a study of shared clonotypes between healthy human individuals. Whole-study context: A few men and a couple of women, aged 18 to 49, were donors. Whole-study findings and limits: How much donors shared clonotypes was expected to be affected by sequencing depth. Larger estimated richness was generally seen in naive subsets than in memory subsets.

Deep-level running was used for the assay. TCRdb's copy holds only in-frame clones and misses some; the assay was immunoSEQ multiplex PCR. Counted here are about 1 million clones, about 75% occurring once; the ten biggest clones make up over 1.3%. A note on this clone: Its cognate antigen is unknown.

Trimming pared 8 bases from V and 7 bases from J, leaving 15 bases between. This CDR3 region has 13 residues. Germline CDR1 and CDR2: MNHEY and SVGAGI. The TCR sequence derives from a man younger than 35 in good health. Sequencing was done on a sample of memory CD4+ T cells sorted from blood. Sample subset: CD45RA-negative fraction. The gene calls are TRBV6-5 and TRBJ1-5; D gene uncertain. CDR3 region: CASGTDMGQPQHF. CDR3 DNA: TGTGCCAGCGGAACTGACATGGGGCAGCCCCAGCATTTT.